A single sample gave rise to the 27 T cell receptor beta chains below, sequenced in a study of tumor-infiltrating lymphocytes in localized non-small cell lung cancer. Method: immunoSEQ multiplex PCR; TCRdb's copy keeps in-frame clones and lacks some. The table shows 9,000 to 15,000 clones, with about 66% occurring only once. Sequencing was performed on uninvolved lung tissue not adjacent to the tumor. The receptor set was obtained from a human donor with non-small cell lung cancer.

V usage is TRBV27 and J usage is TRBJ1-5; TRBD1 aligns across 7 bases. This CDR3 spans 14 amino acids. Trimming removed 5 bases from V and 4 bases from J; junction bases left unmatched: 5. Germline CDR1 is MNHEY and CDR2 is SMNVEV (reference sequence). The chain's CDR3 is CASSLRQGNQPQHF. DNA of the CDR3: TGTGCCAGCAGTCTCCGACAGGGAAATCAGCCCCAGCATTTT.

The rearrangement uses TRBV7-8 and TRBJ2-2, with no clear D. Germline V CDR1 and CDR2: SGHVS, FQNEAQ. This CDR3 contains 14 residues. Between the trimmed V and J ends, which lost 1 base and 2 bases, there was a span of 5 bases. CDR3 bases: TGTGCCAGCAGCTTAGACACTAACACCGGGGAGCTGTTTTTT. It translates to CASSLDTNTGELFF.

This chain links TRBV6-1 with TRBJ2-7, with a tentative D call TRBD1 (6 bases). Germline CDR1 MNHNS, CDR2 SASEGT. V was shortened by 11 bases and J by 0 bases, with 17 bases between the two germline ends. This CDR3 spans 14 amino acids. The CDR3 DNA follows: TGTGCCTCCCTTTGGGGGACAAACTCCTACGAGCAGTACTTC. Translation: CASLWGTNSYEQYF.

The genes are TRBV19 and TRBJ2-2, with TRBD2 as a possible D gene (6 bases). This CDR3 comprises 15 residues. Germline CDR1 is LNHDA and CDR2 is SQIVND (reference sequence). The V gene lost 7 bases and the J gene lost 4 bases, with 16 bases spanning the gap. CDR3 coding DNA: TGTGCCAGTACCCCCAACGGGGGTACCACCGGGGAGCTGTTTTTT. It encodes CASTPNGGTTGELFF.

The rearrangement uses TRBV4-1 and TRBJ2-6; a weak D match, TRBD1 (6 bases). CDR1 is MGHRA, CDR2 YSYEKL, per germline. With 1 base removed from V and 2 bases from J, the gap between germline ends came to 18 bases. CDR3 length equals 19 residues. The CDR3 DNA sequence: TGCGCCAGCAGCCAAGTCCACAGGGAAGGTGCTGCTGGGGCCAACGTCCTGACTTTC. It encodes CASSQVHREGAAGANVLTF.

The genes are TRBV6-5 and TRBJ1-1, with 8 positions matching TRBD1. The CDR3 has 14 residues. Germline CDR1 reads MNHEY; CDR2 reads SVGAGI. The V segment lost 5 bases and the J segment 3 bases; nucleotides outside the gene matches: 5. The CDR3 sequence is CASSPGQVHTEAFF. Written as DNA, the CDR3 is TGTGCCAGCAGTCCGGGACAGGTCCACACTGAAGCTTTCTTT.

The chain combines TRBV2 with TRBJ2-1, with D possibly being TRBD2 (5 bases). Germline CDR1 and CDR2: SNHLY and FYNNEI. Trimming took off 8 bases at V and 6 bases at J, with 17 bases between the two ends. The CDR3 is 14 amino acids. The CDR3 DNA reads TGTGCCAGCGATTGGGGTTTCGAGGGCAATGAGCAGTTCTTC. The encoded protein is CASDWGFEGNEQFF.

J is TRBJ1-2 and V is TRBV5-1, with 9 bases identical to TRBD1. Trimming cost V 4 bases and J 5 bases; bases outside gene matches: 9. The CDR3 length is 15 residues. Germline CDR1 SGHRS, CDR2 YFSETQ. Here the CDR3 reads CASSQTPGTGYGYTF. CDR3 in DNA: TGCGCCAGCAGCCAAACCCCAGGGACAGGGTATGGCTACACCTTC.

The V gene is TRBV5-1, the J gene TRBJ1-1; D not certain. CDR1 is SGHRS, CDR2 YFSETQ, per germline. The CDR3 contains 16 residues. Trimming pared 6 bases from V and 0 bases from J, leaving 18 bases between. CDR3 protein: CASTPTAGDVNTEAFF. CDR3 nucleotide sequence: TGCGCCAGCACCCCTACGGCGGGAGACGTGAACACTGAAGCTTTCTTT.

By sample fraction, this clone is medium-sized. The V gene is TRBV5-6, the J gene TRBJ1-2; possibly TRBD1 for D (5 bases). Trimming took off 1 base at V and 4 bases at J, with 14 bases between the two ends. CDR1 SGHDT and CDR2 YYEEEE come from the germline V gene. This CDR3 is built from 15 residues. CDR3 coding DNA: TGTGCCAGCAGCTTGATGGCCCGGGGCGGCTATGGCTACACCTTC. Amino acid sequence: CASSLMARGGYGYTF. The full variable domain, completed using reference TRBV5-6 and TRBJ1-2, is DAGVTQSPTHLIKTRGQQVTLRCSPKSGHDTVSWYQQALGQGPQFIFQYYEEEERQRGNFPDRFSGHQFPNYSSELNVNALLLGDSALYLCASSLMARGGYGYTFGSGTRLTVV.

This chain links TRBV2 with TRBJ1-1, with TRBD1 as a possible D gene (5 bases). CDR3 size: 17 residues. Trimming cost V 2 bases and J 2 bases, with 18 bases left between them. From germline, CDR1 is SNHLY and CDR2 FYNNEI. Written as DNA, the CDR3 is TGTGCCAGCAGTGAAATGGTAGGGGACCAGTTCAACACTGAAGCTTTCTTT. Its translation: CASSEMVGDQFNTEAFF.

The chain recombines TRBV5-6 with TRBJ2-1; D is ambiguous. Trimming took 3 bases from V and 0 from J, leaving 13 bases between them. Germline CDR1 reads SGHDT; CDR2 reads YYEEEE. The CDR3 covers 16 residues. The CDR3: CASSSDLRSSYNEQFF. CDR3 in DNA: TGTGCCAGCAGCTCTGACCTTCGAAGCTCCTACAATGAGCAGTTCTTC.

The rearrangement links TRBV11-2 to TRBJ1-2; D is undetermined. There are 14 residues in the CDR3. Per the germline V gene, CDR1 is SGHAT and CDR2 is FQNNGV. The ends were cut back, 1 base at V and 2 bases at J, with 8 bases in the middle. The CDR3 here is CASSLGSNNYGYTF. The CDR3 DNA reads TGTGCCAGCAGCTTAGGTTCCAACAACTATGGCTACACCTTC.

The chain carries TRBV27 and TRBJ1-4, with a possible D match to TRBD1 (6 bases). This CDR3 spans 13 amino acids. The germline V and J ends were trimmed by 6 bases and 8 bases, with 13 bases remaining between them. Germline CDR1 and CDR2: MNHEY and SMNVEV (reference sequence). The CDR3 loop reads CASRKGGREKLFF. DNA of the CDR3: TGTGCCAGCAGAAAAGGGGGGCGGGAAAAACTGTTTTTT.

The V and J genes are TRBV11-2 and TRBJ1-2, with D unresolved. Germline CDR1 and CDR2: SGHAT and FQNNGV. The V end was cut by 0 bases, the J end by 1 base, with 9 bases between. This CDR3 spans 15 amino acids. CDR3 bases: TGTGCCAGCAGCTTAGATCGGACGAATAACTATGGCTACACCTTC. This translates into CASSLDRTNNYGYTF.

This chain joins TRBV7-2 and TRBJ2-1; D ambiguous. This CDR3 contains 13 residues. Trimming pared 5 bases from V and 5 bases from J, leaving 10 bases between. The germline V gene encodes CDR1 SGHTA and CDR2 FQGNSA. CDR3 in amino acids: CASSRAYNNEQFF. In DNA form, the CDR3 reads TGTGCCAGCAGCCGGGCCTACAACAATGAGCAGTTCTTC. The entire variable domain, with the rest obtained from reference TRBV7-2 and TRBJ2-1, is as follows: GAGVSQSPSNKVTEKGKDVELRCDPISGHTALYWYRQSLGQGLEFLIYFQGNSAPDKSGLPSDRFSAERTGGSVSTLTIQRTQQEDSAVYLCASSRAYNNEQFFGPGTRLTVL.

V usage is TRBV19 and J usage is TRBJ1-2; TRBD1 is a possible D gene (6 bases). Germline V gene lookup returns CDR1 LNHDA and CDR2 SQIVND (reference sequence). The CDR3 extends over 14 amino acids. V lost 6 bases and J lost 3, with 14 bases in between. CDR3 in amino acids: CASRPGAGYYGYTF. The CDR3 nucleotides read TGTGCCAGTAGACCGGGGGCTGGGTACTATGGCTACACCTTC.

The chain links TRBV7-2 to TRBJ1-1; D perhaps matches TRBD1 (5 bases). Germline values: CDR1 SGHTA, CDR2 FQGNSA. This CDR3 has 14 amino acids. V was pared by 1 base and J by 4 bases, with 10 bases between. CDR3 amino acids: CASSLVQGGTEAFF. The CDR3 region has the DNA TGTGCCAGCAGCTTAGTTCAGGGAGGCACTGAAGCTTTCTTT.

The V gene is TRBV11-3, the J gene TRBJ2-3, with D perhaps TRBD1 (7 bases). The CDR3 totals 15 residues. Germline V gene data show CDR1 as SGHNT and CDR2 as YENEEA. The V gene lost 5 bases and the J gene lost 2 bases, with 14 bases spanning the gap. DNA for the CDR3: TGTGCCAGCAGCGCAGGGGGGCAGTTCACAGATACGCAGTATTTT. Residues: CASSAGGQFTDTQYF.

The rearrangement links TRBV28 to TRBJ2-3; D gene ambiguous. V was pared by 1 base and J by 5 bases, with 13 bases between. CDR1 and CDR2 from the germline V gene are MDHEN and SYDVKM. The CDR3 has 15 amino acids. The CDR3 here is CASSLFEAPKDTQYF. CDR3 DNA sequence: TGTGCCAGCAGTTTATTCGAAGCCCCGAAAGATACGCAGTATTTT.

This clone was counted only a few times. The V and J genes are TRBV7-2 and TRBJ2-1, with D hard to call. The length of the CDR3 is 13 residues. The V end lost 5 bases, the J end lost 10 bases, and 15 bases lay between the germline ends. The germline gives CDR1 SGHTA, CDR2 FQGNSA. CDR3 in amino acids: CASSPDPYWEQFF. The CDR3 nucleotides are TGTGCCAGCAGCCCCGACCCCTACTGGGAGCAGTTCTTC.

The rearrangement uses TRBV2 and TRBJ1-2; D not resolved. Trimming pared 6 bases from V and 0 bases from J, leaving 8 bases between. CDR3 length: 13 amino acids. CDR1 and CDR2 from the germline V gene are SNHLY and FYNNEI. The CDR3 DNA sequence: TGTGCCAGCAGGGCTACAACTAACTATGGCTACACCTTC. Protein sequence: CASRATTNYGYTF.

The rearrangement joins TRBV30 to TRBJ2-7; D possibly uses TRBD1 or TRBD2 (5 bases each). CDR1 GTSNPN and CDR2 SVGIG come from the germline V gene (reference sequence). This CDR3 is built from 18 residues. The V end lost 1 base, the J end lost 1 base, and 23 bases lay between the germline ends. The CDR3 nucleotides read TGTGCCTGGAGTGAGGTAATTCCGGGACGGAGTTTATCCTACGAGCAGTACTTC. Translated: CAWSEVIPGRSLSYEQYF.

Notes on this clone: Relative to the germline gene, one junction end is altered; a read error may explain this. The CDR3 DNA reads TGCAGCGTTGAAAAGGCAGGGGCCCTAATAAGGGATTTT. This encodes CSVEKAGALIRDF. The chain links TRBV29-1 to TRBJ2-3; a possible D gene is TRBD1 (6 bases). The germline CDR1 and CDR2 sequences are SQVTM and ANQGSEA. The CDR3 runs 13 residues.

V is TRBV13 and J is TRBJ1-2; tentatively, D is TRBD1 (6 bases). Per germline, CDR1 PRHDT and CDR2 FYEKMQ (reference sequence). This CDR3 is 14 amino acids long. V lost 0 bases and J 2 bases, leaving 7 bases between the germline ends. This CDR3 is CASSLGTGNYGYTF. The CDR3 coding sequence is TGTGCCAGCAGCTTAGGAACAGGGAACTATGGCTACACCTTC.

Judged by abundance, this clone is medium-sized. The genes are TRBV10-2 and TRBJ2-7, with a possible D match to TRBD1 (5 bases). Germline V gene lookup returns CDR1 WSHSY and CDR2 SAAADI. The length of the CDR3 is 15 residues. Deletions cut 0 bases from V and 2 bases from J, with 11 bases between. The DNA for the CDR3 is TGCGCCAGCAGTGAGTCAATAGGGGCACCCTACGAGCAGTACTTC. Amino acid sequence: CASSESIGAPYEQYF.

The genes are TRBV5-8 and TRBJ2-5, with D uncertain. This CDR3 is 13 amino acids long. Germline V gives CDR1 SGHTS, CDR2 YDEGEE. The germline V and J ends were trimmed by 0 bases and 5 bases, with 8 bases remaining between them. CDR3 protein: CASSLVLGETQYF. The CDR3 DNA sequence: TGTGCCAGCAGCTTGGTCCTAGGGGAGACCCAGTACTTC.